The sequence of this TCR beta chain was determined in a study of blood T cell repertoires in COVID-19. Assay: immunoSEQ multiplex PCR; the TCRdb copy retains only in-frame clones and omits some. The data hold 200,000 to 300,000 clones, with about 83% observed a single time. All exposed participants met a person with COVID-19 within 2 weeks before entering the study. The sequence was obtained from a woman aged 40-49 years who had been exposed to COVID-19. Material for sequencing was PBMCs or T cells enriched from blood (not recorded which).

Written as DNA, the CDR3 is TGTGCCAGTAGTATGCGGGGACAGGCCTACGAGCAGTACTTC. This codes for CASSMRGQAYEQYF. V gene TRBV19 combines with J gene TRBJ2-7; 8 nucleotides match TRBD1. This CDR3 contains 14 residues. J lost 2 bases, V lost 3 bases, and 3 bases had no gene match. From germline, CDR1 is LNHDA and CDR2 SQIVND (reference sequence).